Below, one T cell receptor beta chain is given with its context. This table comes from immunoSEQ multiplex PCR, and its TCRdb copy is limited to in-frame clones, with some not included. This sample has approximately 400,000 clones, with roughly 90% found just once. This sample is drawn from a study of blood T cell repertoires in COVID-19. Study-level background: Acute and convalescent COVID-19 samples came from the United States, Italy and Spain. The cDNA or gDNA used as material had been derived from T cells, B-cell-depleted T cells, or PBMCs.

The V gene end was trimmed by 3 bases and the J gene end by 1 base; junction bases not matched to a gene: 5. The germline gives CDR1 MDHEN, CDR2 SYDVKM. The CDR3 has 15 residues. The material sequenced was peripheral blood. The receptor was isolated from a man aged 35-49 years with acute or convalescent COVID-19. The chain employs TRBV28 and TRBJ2-7, with 8 bases aligning to TRBD2. The CDR3 loop reads CASSFISSGSYEQYF. The CDR3 coding sequence is TGTGCCAGCAGTTTTATTTCTAGCGGGTCCTACGAGCAGTACTTC.